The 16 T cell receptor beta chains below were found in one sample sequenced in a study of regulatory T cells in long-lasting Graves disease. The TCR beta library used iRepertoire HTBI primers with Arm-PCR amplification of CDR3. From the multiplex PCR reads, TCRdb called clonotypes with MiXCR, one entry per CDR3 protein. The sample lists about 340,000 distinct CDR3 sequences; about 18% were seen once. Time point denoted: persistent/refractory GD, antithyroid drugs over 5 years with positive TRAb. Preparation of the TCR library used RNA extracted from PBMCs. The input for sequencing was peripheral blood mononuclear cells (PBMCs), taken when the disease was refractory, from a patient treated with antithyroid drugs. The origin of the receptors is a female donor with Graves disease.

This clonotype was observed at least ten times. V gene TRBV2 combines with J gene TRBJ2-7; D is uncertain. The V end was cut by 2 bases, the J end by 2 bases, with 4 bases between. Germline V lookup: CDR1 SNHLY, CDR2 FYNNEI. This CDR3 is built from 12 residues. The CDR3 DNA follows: TGTGCCAGCAGTGAAACTCCCTACGAGCAGTACTTC. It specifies CASSETPYEQYF. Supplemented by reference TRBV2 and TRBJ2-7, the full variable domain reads EPEVTQTPSHQVTQMGQEVILRCVPISNHLYFYWYRQILGQKVEFLVSFYNNEISEKSEIFDDQFSVERPDGSNFTLKIRSTKLEDSAMYFCASSETPYEQYFGPGTRLTVT.

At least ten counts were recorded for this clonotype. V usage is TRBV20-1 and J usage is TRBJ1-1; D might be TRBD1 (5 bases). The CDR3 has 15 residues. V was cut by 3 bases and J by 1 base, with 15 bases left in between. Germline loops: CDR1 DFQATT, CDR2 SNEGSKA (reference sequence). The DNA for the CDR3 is TGCAGTGCTAGGCCGGCAGGGCCAAGGAACACTGAAGCTTTCTTT. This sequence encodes CSARPAGPRNTEAFF.

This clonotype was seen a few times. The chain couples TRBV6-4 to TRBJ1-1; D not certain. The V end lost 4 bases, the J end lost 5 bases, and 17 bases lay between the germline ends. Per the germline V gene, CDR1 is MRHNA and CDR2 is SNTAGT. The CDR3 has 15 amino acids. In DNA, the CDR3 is TGTGCCAGCAGTGGCCCCTCTACGGGTCGAACTGAAGCTTTCTTT. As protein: CASSGPSTGRTEAFF.

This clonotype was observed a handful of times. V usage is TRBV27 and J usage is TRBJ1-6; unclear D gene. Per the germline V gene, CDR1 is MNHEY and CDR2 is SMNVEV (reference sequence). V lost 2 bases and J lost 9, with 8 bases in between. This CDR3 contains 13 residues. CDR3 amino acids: CASSLITSSPLHF. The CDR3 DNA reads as TGTGCCAGCAGTTTAATTACGTCTTCACCCCTCCACTTT.

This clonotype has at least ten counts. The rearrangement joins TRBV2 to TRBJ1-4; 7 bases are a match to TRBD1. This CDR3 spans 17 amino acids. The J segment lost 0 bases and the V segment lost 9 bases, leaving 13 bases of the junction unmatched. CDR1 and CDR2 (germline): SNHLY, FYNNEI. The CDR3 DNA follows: TGTGCCAGTGAGACAGGGATCGATCCCGCAACTAATGAAAAACTGTTTTTT. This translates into CASETGIDPATNEKLFF. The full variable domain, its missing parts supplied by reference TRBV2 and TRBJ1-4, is EPEVTQTPSHQVTQMGQEVILRCVPISNHLYFYWYRQILGQKVEFLVSFYNNEISEKSEIFDDQFSVERPDGSNFTLKIRSTKLEDSAMYFCASETGIDPATNEKLFFGSGTQLSVL.

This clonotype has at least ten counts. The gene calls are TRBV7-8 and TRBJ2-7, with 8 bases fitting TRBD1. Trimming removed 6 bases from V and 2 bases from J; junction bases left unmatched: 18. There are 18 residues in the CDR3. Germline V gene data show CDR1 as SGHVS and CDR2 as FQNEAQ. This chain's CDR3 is CASSQTGVKLTEAYEQYF. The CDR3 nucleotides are TGTGCCAGCAGTCAGACAGGGGTTAAATTGACGGAGGCCTACGAGCAGTACTTC.

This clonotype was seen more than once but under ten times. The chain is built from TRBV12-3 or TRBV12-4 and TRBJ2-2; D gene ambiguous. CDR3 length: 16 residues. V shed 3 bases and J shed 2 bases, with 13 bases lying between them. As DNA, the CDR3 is TGTGCCAGCAGTTTCTCTGCAGGTGATAACACCGGGGAGCTGTTTTTT. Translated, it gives CASSFSAGDNTGELFF.

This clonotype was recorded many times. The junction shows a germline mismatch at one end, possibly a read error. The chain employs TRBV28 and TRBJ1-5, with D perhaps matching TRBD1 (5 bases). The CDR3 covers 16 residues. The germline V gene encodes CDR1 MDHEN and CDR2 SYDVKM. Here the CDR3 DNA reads TGTGCCAGCATTTTATCAGGGTACGCCGGCAATCAGCCCCAGCATTTT. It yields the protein CASILSGYAGNQPQHF.

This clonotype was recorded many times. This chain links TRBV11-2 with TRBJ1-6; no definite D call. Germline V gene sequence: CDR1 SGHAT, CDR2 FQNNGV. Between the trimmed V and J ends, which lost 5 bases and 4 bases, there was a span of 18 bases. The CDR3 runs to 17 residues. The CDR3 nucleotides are TGTGCCAGCAGCATTGCCCGACGGGGAGTTTATAATTCACCCCTCCACTTT. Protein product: CASSIARRGVYNSPLHF.

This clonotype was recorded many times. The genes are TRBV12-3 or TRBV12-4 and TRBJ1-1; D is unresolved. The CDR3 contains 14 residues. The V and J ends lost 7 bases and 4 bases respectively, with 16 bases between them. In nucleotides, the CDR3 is TGTGCCAGCACTGCCGGCCGAGGGAGCACTGAAGCTTTCTTT. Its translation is CASTAGRGSTEAFF.

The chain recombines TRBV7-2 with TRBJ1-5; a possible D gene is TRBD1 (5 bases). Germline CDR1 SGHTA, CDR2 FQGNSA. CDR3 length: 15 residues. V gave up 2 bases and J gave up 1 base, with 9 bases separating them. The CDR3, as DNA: TGTGCCAGCAGCTTAAACCGGGACAGCAATCAGCCCCAGCATTTT. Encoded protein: CASSLNRDSNQPQHF.

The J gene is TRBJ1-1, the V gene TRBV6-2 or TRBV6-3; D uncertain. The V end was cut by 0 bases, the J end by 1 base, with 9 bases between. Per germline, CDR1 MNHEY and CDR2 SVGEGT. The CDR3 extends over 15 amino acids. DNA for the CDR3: TGTGCCAGCAGTTACTCGCCCACAAGGAACACTGAAGCTTTCTTT. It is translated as CASSYSPTRNTEAFF.

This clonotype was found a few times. The CDR3 sequence is CASSPVAGGSYEQYF. CDR3 sequence (DNA): TGTGCCAGTAGTCCAGTAGCGGGGGGGAGCTACGAGCAGTACTTC. The rearrangement links TRBV19 to TRBJ2-7; TRBD2 agrees at 11 bases. The CDR3 spans 15 residues. CDR1 and CDR2 from the germline V gene are LNHDA and SQIVND (reference sequence). With 5 bases clipped from V and 3 bases from J, the junction kept 6 bases outside the gene matches.

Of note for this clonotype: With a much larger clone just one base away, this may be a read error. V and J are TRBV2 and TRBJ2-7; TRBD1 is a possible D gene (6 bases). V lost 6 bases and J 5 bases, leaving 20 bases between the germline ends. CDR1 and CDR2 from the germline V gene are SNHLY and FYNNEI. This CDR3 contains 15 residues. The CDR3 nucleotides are TGTGCCAGCAGAGATCAGGGGCGACGAGCTGACGAGCAGTACTTC. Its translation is CASRDQGRRADEQYF. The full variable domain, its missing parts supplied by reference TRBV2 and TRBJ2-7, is EPEVTQTPSHQVTQMGQEVILRCVPISNHLYFYWYRQILGQKVEFLVSFYNNEISEKSEIFDDQFSVERPDGSNFTLKIRSTKLEDSAMYFCASRDQGRRADEQYFGPGTRLTVT.

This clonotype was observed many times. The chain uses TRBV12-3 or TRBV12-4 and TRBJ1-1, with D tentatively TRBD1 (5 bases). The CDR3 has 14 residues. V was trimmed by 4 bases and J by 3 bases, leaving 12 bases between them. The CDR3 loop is CASSSNQGDTEAFF. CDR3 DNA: TGTGCCAGCAGTTCGAACCAGGGTGACACTGAAGCTTTCTTT.

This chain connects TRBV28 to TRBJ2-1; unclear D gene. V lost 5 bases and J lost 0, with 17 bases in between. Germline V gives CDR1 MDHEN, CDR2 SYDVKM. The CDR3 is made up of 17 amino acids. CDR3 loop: CASSPSGAESSYNEQFF. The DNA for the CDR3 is TGTGCCAGCAGTCCCAGTGGAGCCGAAAGCTCCTACAATGAGCAGTTCTTC.